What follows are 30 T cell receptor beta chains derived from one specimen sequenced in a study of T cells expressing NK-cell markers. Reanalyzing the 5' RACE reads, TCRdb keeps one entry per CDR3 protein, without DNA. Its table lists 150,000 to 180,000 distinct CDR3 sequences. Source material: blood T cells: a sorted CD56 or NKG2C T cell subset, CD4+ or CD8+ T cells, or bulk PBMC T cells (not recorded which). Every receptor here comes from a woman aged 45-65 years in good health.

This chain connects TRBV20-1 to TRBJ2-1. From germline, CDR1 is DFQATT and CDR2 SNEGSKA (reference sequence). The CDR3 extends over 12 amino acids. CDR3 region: CSAHTYGNEQFF.

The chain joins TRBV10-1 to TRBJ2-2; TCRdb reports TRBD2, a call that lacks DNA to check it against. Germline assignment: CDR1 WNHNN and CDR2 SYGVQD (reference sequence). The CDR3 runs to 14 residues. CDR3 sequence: CASGPPGNTGELFF.

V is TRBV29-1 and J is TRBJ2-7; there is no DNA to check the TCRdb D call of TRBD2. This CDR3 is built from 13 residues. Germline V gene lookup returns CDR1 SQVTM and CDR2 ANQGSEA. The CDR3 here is CSVLAGPVYEQYF.

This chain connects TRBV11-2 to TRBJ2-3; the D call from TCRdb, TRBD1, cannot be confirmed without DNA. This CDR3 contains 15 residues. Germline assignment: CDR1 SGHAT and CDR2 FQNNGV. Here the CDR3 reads CASSADRDSTDTQYF.

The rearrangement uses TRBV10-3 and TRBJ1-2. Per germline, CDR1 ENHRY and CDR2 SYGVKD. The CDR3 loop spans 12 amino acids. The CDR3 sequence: CAISESGEGYTF.

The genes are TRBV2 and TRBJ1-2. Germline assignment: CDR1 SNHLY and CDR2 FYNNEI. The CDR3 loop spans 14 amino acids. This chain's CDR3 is CASSESTANYGYTF.

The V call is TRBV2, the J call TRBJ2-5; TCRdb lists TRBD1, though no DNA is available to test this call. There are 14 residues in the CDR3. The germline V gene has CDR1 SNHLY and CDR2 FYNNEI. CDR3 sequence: CASARDSRQETQYF.

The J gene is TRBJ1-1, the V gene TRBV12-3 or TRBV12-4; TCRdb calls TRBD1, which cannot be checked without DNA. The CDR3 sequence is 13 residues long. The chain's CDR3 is CASSLGGSDGAFF.

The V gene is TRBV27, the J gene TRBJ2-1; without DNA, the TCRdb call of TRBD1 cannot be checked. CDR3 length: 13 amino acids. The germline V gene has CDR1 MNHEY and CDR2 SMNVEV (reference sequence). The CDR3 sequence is CASTDRGHNEQFF.

The CDR3 protein is CATDTGAYTDTQYF. The chain employs TRBV10-3 and TRBJ2-3; TCRdb indicates TRBD1, and absent DNA this call remains unverified. CDR3 length equals 14 residues. CDR1 and CDR2 (germline): ENHRY, SYGVKD.

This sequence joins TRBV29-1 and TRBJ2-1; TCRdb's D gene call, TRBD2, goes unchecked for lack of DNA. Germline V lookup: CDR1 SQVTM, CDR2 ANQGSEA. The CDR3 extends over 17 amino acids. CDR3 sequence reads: CSVGPEGAGGEYNEQFF.

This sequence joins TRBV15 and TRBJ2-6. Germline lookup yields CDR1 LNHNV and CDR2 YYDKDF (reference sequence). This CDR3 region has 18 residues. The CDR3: CATSRDPTVSSGANVLTF.

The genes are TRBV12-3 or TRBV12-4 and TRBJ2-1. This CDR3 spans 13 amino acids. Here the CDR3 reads CASKESSYNEQFF.

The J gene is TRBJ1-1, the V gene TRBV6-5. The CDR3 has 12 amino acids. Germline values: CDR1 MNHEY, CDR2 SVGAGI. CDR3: CASSPRWGEAFF.

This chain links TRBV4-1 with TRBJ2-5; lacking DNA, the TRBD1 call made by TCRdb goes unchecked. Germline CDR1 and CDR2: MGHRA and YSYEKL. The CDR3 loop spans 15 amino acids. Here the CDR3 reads CASSQVGHPEGTQYF.

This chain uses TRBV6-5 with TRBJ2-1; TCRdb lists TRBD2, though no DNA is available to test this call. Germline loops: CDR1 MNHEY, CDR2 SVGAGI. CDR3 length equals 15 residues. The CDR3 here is CASSSGLSSYNEQFF.

The CDR3: CASKDSSSSYNEQFF. The chain combines TRBV12-3 or TRBV12-4 with TRBJ2-1. This CDR3 has 15 residues.

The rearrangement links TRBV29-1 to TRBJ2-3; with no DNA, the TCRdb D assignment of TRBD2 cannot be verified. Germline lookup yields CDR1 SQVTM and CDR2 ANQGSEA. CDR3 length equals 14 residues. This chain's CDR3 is CSSNRPPGADTQYF.

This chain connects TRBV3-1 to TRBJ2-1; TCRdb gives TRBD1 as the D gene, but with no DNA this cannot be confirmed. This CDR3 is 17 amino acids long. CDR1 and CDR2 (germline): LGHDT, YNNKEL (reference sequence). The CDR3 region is CASSHGGFPNVYNEQFF.

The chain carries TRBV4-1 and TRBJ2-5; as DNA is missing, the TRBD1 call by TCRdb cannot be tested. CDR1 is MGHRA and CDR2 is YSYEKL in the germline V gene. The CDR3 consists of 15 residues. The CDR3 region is CASSQATAREETQYF.

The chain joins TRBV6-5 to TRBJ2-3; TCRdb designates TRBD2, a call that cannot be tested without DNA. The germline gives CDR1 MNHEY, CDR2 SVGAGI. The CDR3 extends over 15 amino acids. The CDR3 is CASSYSLGSVDTQYF.

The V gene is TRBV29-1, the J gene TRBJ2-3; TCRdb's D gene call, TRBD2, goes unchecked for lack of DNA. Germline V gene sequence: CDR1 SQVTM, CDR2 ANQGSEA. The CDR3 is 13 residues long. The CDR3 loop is CSVIAASTDTQYF.

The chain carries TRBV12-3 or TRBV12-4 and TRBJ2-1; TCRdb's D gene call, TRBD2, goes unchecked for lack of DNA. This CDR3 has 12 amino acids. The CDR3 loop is CASSQTQRDQFF.

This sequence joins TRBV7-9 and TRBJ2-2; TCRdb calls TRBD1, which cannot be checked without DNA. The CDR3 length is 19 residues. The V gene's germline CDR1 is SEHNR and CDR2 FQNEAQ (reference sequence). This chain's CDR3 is CASSLEGRDRAMNTGELFF.

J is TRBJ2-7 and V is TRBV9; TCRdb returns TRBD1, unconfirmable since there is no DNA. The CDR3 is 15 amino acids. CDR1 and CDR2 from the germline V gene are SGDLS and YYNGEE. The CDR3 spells CASSVGGGEHYEQYF.

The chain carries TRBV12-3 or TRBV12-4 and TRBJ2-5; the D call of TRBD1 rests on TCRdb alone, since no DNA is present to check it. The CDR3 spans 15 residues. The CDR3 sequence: CASNNAGNREETQYF.

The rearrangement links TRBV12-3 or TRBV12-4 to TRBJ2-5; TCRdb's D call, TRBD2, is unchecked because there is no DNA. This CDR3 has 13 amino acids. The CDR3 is CASTGLPKETQYF.

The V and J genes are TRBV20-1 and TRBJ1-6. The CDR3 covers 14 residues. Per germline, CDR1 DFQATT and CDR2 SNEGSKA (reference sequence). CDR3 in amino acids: CSARVGGVRSPLHF.

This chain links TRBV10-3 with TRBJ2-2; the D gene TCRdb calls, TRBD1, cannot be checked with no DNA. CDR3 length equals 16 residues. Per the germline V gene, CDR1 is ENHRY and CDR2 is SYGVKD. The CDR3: CAISEALITGPGELFF.

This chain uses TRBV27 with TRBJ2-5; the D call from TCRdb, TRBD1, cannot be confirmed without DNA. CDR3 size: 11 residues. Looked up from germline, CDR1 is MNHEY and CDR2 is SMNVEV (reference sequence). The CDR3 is CASRGGGTQYF.